Presented here are 11 T cell receptor beta chains from one specimen sequenced in a study of blood T cell repertoires in COVID-19 (dated by TCRdb to 2018 to 2020). The library was generated by the immunoSEQ multiplex PCR assay. As stored in TCRdb, this immuneACCESS dataset retains in-frame rearrangements with V and J assigned. A fraction of the clones does not appear; measured against another copy, unresolved V genes explain less than half of the discrepancy, and the remainder lacks a known reason. This sample has nearly 200,000 clones in its table, and just under 85% of those were observed once. Approximately 5% of the sample lies in the top ten. Sequencing was done on a sample of peripheral blood. The receptors shown here come from a woman between 70 and 85 years old with active or convalescent COVID-19.

The chain joins TRBV5-1 to TRBJ2-2; 10 bases line up with TRBD2. Germline V gives CDR1 SGHRS, CDR2 YFSETQ. The CDR3 covers 15 residues. The V gene end was trimmed by 4 bases and the J gene end by 4 bases; junction bases not matched to a gene: 4. The CDR3 sequence: CASSPGLASTGELFF. CDR3 DNA sequence: TGCGCCAGCAGCCCGGGACTAGCGAGCACCGGGGAGCTGTTTTTT.

The chain joins TRBV5-4 to TRBJ2-2; D not certain. Trimming took 0 bases from V and 8 from J, leaving 8 bases between them. The CDR3 sequence is 13 residues long. CDR1 SGHNT and CDR2 YYREEE come from the germline V gene (reference sequence). Written as DNA, the CDR3 is TGTGCCAGCAGCTTGGTCGGGTTGGGGGAGCTGTTTTTT. Translation gives CASSLVGLGELFF. Full variable domain (remainder filled in from reference TRBV5-4 and TRBJ2-2): ETGVTQSPTHLIKTRGQQVTLRCSSQSGHNTVSWYQQALGQGPQFIFQYYREEENGRGNFPPRFSGLQFPNYSSELNVNALELDDSALYLCASSLVGLGELFFGEGSRLTVL.

The gene calls are TRBV19 and TRBJ1-4, with D possibly matching TRBD1 (6 bases). Germline CDR1 reads LNHDA; CDR2 reads SQIVND (reference sequence). This CDR3 region has 14 residues. V was pared by 3 bases and J by 6 bases, with 11 bases between. CDR3 loop: CASSIQGSDEKLFF. The CDR3 bases are TGTGCCAGTAGTATCCAGGGGTCAGATGAAAAACTGTTTTTT.

This sequence joins TRBV24-1 and TRBJ2-3; 8 nucleotides agree with TRBD1. Germline V gene lookup returns CDR1 KGHDR and CDR2 SFDVKD. V lost 3 bases and J lost 4; bases outside the gene matches: 5. This CDR3 contains 15 residues. CDR3 in amino acids: CATSDGQGAADTQYF. CDR3 nucleotides: TGTGCCACCAGTGATGGGCAGGGGGCCGCAGATACGCAGTATTTT.

The count of this clone is one. The chain employs TRBV5-1 and TRBJ2-2; TRBD1 agrees at 10 bases. V was pared by 4 bases and J by 6 bases, with 6 bases of the junction left unmatched. CDR3 length: 15 residues. Germline values: CDR1 SGHRS, CDR2 YFSETQ. The CDR3 DNA follows: TGCGCCAGCAGCACGGGGACAGGGGCCGCCGGGGAGCTGTTTTTT. It encodes CASSTGTGAAGELFF. Full variable domain (outside the CDR3, taken from reference TRBV5-1 and TRBJ2-2): KAGVTQTPRYLIKTRGQQVTLSCSPISGHRSVSWYQQTPGQGLQFLFEYFSETQRNKGNFPGRFSGRQFSNSRSEMNVSTLELGDSALYLCASSTGTGAAGELFFGEGSRLTVL.

V and J are TRBV14 and TRBJ1-3; the match to TRBD1 covers 9 bases. Germline V gene data show CDR1 as SGHDN and CDR2 as FVKESK. The CDR3 covers 15 residues. V was clipped by 4 bases and J by 5 bases; unmatched bases: 6. This CDR3 is CASSPPGTGRNTIYF. CDR3 in DNA: TGTGCCAGCAGCCCACCCGGGACAGGGCGAAACACCATATATTTT. The full variable domain, in which reference TRBV14 and TRBJ1-3 provide the parts outside the CDR3, is EAGVTQFPSHSVIEKGQTVTLRCDPISGHDNLYWYRRVMGKEIKFLLHFVKESKQDESGMPNNRFLAERTGGTYSTLKVQPAELEDSGVYFCASSPPGTGRNTIYFGEGSWLTVV.

The chain joins TRBV19 to TRBJ2-2; 10 positions match TRBD2. Germline V CDR1 and CDR2: LNHDA, SQIVND (reference sequence). The CDR3 sequence is 18 residues long. V lost 4 bases and J lost 2; bases outside the gene matches: 10. The CDR3 nucleotides are TGTGCCAGTAGTACCCCGGGGCTAGCGGGAGCAAACACCGGGGAGCTGTTTTTT. Its protein is CASSTPGLAGANTGELFF.

The chain carries TRBV27 and TRBJ1-3; D is undetermined. The CDR3 sequence is 15 residues long. Germline CDR1 MNHEY, CDR2 SMNVEV (reference sequence). The V gene lost 1 base and the J gene lost 0 bases, with 7 bases spanning the gap. The CDR3 loop reads CASSLCRVSGNTIYF. As DNA, the CDR3 is TGTGCCAGCAGTTTATGCCGGGTCTCTGGAAACACCATATATTTT.

This clone showed up just once. The chain links TRBV13 to TRBJ2-7; D perhaps matches TRBD1 (6 bases). Germline V gene sequence: CDR1 PRHDT, CDR2 FYEKMQ (reference sequence). This CDR3 is 16 amino acids long. Trimming stripped 5 bases from V and 3 bases from J, with 20 bases between. The CDR3 is CASSPPTGSIFYEQYF. The DNA of the CDR3 is TGTGCCAGCAGCCCACCGACAGGAAGCATATTCTACGAGCAGTACTTC.

The V gene is TRBV28, the J gene TRBJ2-3, with 9 positions matching TRBD2. CDR1 is MDHEN, CDR2 SYDVKM, per germline. The V segment lost 6 bases and the J segment 4 bases; nucleotides outside the gene matches: 8. This CDR3 has 15 residues. DNA of the CDR3: TGTGCCAGCAGGGGTCCGGGACTAGCACCAGATACGCAGTATTTT. It translates to CASRGPGLAPDTQYF.

The J gene is TRBJ2-1, the V gene TRBV27, with TRBD2 matching over 7 bases. The ends lost 3 bases at V and 0 bases at J; junction bases unmatched: 8. The V gene's germline CDR1 is MNHEY and CDR2 SMNVEV (reference sequence). This CDR3 contains 17 residues. CDR3 nucleotide sequence: TGTGCCAGCAGTTTTAGGGACTACTTAAACTCCTACAATGAGCAGTTCTTC. Its translation is CASSFRDYLNSYNEQFF.